The rows below give T cell receptor beta chains drawn from one sample of a study of T-cell reconstitution after alpha-beta-depleted transplantation in children. TCRdb redid the calling of the PCR reads with MiXCR, one entry per CDR3 protein. Counted here are 450,000 to 550,000 distinct CDR3 sequences, more than 9.5% occurring once; the ten biggest clones make up roughly 15%. The specimen comprised PBMCs, mostly from graft donor cells, sampled 180 days after TCRalphabeta/CD19-depleted stem cell transplant. All receptors derive from a female patient aged 2 to 10 who had a stem cell transplant for aplastic anemia, so the T cells may come from the graft donor. CDR3s include the opening cysteine and the closing phenylalanine or tryptophan. The D gene is left open where the match is weak. Part of the rows lack a size; the others show once, few, many or a class for expanded clones.

abundance: NA; d_gene: TRBD1; v_gene: TRBV11-2; j_gene: TRBJ2-3; CDR3nt: TGTGCCAGCAGCCGTATAACAGGGGGCGAGATTACAGATACGCAGTATTTT; CDR3aa: CASSRITGGEITDTQYF
abundance: NA; d_gene: NA; v_gene: TRBV4-3; j_gene: TRBJ2-7; CDR3nt: TGCGCCAGCAGCCAAGATCTGACGACAGGGACTAAAGAGCAGTACTTC; CDR3aa: CASSQDLTTGTKEQYF
abundance: few; d_gene: TRBD2; v_gene: TRBV7-2; j_gene: TRBJ2-7; CDR3nt: TGTGCCAGCATCTCCTTCTCTAGCGGGACCCCCCCCTACGAGCAGTACTTC; CDR3aa: CASISFSSGTPPYEQYF
abundance: few; d_gene: TRBD2; v_gene: TRBV9; j_gene: TRBJ2-1; CDR3nt: TGTGCCAGCAGCATCACGGGACTAGCGGGAGTAGGTGAGCAGTTCTTC; CDR3aa: CASSITGLAGVGEQFF
abundance: NA; d_gene: TRBD2; v_gene: TRBV6-4; j_gene: TRBJ2-1; CDR3nt: TGTGCCAGCAGTCGTCCGGGAGGGCCGGAGAATGAGCAGTTCTTC; CDR3aa: CASSRPGGPENEQFF
abundance: many; d_gene: TRBD1; v_gene: TRBV25-1; j_gene: TRBJ1-5; CDR3nt: TGTGCCAGCAGTGAATCTATCCCGGGACAGAGCAATCAGCCCCAGCATTTT; CDR3aa: CASSESIPGQSNQPQHF
abundance: few; d_gene: NA; v_gene: TRBV6-5; j_gene: TRBJ2-1; CDR3nt: TGTGCCAGCAGTTACGGAGACGGTGGACGAGAGCAGTTCTTC; CDR3aa: CASSYGDGGREQFF
abundance: NA; d_gene: TRBD1; v_gene: TRBV24-1; j_gene: TRBJ2-2; CDR3nt: TGTGCCACCAGTGATTTTGCGGGGACAGGGGGGACCGGGGAGCTGTTTTTT; CDR3aa: CATSDFAGTGGTGELFF
abundance: many; d_gene: TRBD1; v_gene: TRBV7-3; j_gene: TRBJ1-1; CDR3nt: TGTGCCAGCAGCCGGACAGGGAACACTGAAGCTTTCTTT; CDR3aa: CASSRTGNTEAFF
abundance: few; d_gene: NA; v_gene: TRBV21-1; j_gene: TRBJ2-5; CDR3nt: TGTGCCAGCAGCAAACTCGAACAGGGAATTGCGACCCAGTACTTC; CDR3aa: CASSKLEQGIATQYF
abundance: NA; d_gene: NA; v_gene: TRBV13; j_gene: TRBJ1-3; CDR3nt: TGTGCCAGCATTGGGGACCTCCGCGGAAACACCATATATTTT; CDR3aa: CASIGDLRGNTIYF
abundance: NA; d_gene: NA; v_gene: TRBV20-1; j_gene: TRBJ2-1; CDR3nt: TGCAGTGCTGCCGGGAGCTCCTACAATGAGCAGTTCTTC; CDR3aa: CSAAGSSYNEQFF
abundance: few; d_gene: TRBD1; v_gene: TRBV9; j_gene: TRBJ1-2; CDR3nt: TGTGCCAGCAGCCTCCGGGACAGCCCCCTCTATGGCTACACCTTC; CDR3aa: CASSLRDSPLYGYTF
abundance: NA; d_gene: TRBD2; v_gene: TRBV10-3; j_gene: TRBJ2-7; CDR3nt: TGTGCCATCGGTCCCGGGACTAGCGGCTCCTACGAGCAGTACTTC; CDR3aa: CAIGPGTSGSYEQYF
abundance: NA; d_gene: NA; v_gene: TRBV7-2; j_gene: TRBJ1-2; CDR3nt: TGTGCCAGCAGCCCCGACTGGTTTGGCTACACCTTC; CDR3aa: CASSPDWFGYTF
abundance: NA; d_gene: TRBD2; v_gene: TRBV20-1; j_gene: TRBJ2-3; CDR3nt: TGCAGTGCTAAGCGGGATAGCACAGATACGCAGTATTTT; CDR3aa: CSAKRDSTDTQYF
abundance: NA; d_gene: TRBD2; v_gene: TRBV7-8; j_gene: TRBJ2-1; CDR3nt: TGTGCCAGCAGCTTAGAGGGACTAGCGGGGCAGTTCTTC; CDR3aa: CASSLEGLAGQFF
abundance: few; d_gene: TRBD2; v_gene: TRBV6-2/TRBV6-3; j_gene: TRBJ2-7; CDR3nt: TGTGCCAGCAGTTACGGTAGCGGGAGCTCCTACGAGCAGTACTTC; CDR3aa: CASSYGSGSSYEQYF
abundance: NA; d_gene: TRBD1; v_gene: TRBV11-3; j_gene: TRBJ1-2; CDR3nt: TGTGCCAGCAGCCCGCCCGGGACAGGGTTTAGCTACACCTTC; CDR3aa: CASSPPGTGFSYTF
abundance: few; d_gene: NA; v_gene: TRBV12-3/TRBV12-4; j_gene: TRBJ2-1; CDR3nt: TGTGCCAGCAGTTTAGAGATACAGGTTAAGAATGAGCAGTTCTTC; CDR3aa: CASSLEIQVKNEQFF
abundance: many; d_gene: NA; v_gene: TRBV5-1; j_gene: TRBJ2-1; CDR3nt: TGCGCCAGCAGTGAGGACCTAAATGAGCAGTTCTTC; CDR3aa: CASSEDLNEQFF
abundance: NA; d_gene: NA; v_gene: TRBV30; j_gene: TRBJ2-3; CDR3nt: TGTGCCTGGATGCTTTGGGATACGCAGTATTTT; CDR3aa: CAWMLWDTQYF
abundance: many; d_gene: NA; v_gene: TRBV7-9; j_gene: TRBJ2-2; CDR3nt: TGTGCCAGCGACACCACAGGGCCCGCCGGGGAGCTGTTTTTT; CDR3aa: CASDTTGPAGELFF
abundance: many; d_gene: TRBD1; v_gene: TRBV29-1; j_gene: TRBJ1-1; CDR3nt: TGCAGCGTTGGTGGGGGACAGGGGGCGATCACTGAAGCTTTCTTT; CDR3aa: CSVGGGQGAITEAFF
abundance: NA; d_gene: TRBD1; v_gene: TRBV28; j_gene: TRBJ1-5; CDR3nt: TGTGCCAGCAGTTTATCAGGGGGCGAGTTCCCCCAGCATTTT; CDR3aa: CASSLSGGEFPQHF
abundance: few; d_gene: NA; v_gene: TRBV9; j_gene: TRBJ2-3; CDR3nt: TGTGCCAGCAGCTTCGATCCGACAGGCACAGATACGCAGTATTTT; CDR3aa: CASSFDPTGTDTQYF
abundance: many; d_gene: NA; v_gene: TRBV20-1; j_gene: TRBJ2-3; CDR3nt: TGCAGTGCTTTTGGGCTTCTCACAGATACGCAGTATTTT; CDR3aa: CSAFGLLTDTQYF
abundance: few; d_gene: TRBD2; v_gene: TRBV27; j_gene: TRBJ2-1; CDR3nt: TGTGCCAGCAGTCTCGGGACTAGCGGGAGGATTGAGCAGTTCTTC; CDR3aa: CASSLGTSGRIEQFF
abundance: NA; d_gene: TRBD1; v_gene: TRBV19; j_gene: TRBJ2-4; CDR3nt: TGTGCCAGTAGTAGGATCGACAGGGTCAACATTCAGTACTTC; CDR3aa: CASSRIDRVNIQYF
abundance: few; d_gene: NA; v_gene: TRBV20-1; j_gene: TRBJ1-5; CDR3nt: TGCAGTGCTAGAGATGGGGAGAGCAATCAGCCCCAGCATTTT; CDR3aa: CSARDGESNQPQHF
abundance: NA; d_gene: TRBD1; v_gene: TRBV7-9; j_gene: TRBJ1-2; CDR3nt: TGTGCCAGCAGCTTGGGACAGGCCCGGAGGGGCGGCTACACCTTC; CDR3aa: CASSLGQARRGGYTF
abundance: many; d_gene: NA; v_gene: TRBV6-5; j_gene: TRBJ2-1; CDR3nt: TGTGCCAGCAGTTATGGTCTGTACAATGAGCAGTTCTTC; CDR3aa: CASSYGLYNEQFF
abundance: NA; d_gene: NA; v_gene: TRBV7-9; j_gene: TRBJ1-1; CDR3nt: TGTGCCAGCAGCTTAGTAGGGGTAGCTTTCTTT; CDR3aa: CASSLVGVAFF
abundance: few; d_gene: TRBD1; v_gene: TRBV29-1; j_gene: TRBJ2-3; CDR3nt: TGCAGCGTTGGGACAGGGCCTACCACAGATACGCAGTATTTT; CDR3aa: CSVGTGPTTDTQYF
abundance: many; d_gene: NA; v_gene: TRBV5-1; j_gene: TRBJ2-1; CDR3nt: TGCGCCAGCAGCTTGGCGGGGAACAGGGCCTACAATGAGCAGTTCTTC; CDR3aa: CASSLAGNRAYNEQFF
abundance: many; d_gene: TRBD1; v_gene: TRBV7-9; j_gene: TRBJ2-3; CDR3nt: TGTGCCAGCAGCCCCCGGACAGGGTGGGACACAGATACGCAGTATTTT; CDR3aa: CASSPRTGWDTDTQYF